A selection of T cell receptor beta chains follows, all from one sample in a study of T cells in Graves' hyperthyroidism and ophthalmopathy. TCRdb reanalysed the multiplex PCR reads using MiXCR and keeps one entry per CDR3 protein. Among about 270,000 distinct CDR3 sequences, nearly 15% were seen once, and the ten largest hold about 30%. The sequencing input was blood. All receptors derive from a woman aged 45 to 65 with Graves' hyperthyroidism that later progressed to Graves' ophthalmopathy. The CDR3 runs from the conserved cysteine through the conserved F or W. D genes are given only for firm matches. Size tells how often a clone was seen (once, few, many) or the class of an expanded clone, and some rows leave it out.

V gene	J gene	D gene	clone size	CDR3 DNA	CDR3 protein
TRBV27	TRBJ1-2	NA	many	TGTGCCAGCAGTTTAAGAGGGGGAGGCTATGGCTACACCTTC	CASSLRGGGYGYTF
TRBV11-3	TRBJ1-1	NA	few	TGTGCCAGCAGCTTAGGGGGGGCGGAAAACACTGAAGCTTTCTTT	CASSLGGAENTEAFF
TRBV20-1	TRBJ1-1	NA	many	TGCAGTGCTACCAGCCCCCGAGACAGGAACACTGAAGCTTTCTTT	CSATSPRDRNTEAFF
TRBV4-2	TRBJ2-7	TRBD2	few	TGTGCCAGCAGCCAATATGAAACTAGCGCGGAGGAGCAGTACTTC	CASSQYETSAEEQYF
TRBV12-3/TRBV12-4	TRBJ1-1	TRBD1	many	TGTGCCAGCAGTTCCGGACAGGGGGCGCAGGCTGAAGCTTTCTTT	CASSSGQGAQAEAFF
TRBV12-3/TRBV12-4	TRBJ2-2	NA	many	TGTGCCAGCAGTGTCTCTAAAGGGAACACCGGGGAGCTGTTTTTT	CASSVSKGNTGELFF
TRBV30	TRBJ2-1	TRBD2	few	TGTGCCTGGAGTGAGAGCGGGAGGGTCCACAATGAGCAGTTCTTC	CAWSESGRVHNEQFF
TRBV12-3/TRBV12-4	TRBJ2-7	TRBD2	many	TGTGCCAGCAGTTTCAGCGGGACCTACGAGCAGTACTTC	CASSFSGTYEQYF
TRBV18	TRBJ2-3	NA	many	TGTGCCAGCTCACCACCTCAGCGGAACACAGATACGCAGTATTTT	CASSPPQRNTDTQYF
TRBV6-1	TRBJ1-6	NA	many	TGTGCCAGCAGTAGCCTTATGATCTCACCCCTCCACTTT	CASSSLMISPLHF
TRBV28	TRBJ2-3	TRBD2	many	TGTGCCAGCAGTTTATTGTTGCTAGCGGGAGAATCAGATACGCAGTATTTT	CASSLLLLAGESDTQYF
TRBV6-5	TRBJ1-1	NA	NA	TGTGCCAGCAGACTCGTTGATCTAGGGAGGAGTTCTGAAGCTTTCTTT	CASRLVDLGRSSEAFF
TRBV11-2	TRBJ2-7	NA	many	TGTGCCAGCAGCCCCCTCGGGGAGGATTACGAGCAGTACTTC	CASSPLGEDYEQYF
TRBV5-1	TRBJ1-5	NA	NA	TGCGCCAGCAGCTTAGCGGGATGGGATCAGCCCCAGCATTTT	CASSLAGWDQPQHF
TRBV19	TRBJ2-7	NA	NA	TGTGCCAGTATCGAGGGACTTGGGGGCGAGCAGTACTTC	CASIEGLGGEQYF
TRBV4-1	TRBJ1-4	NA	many	TGCGCCAGCAGTCGAAGACGCCTTGGTCAATATGAAAAACTGTTTTTT	CASSRRRLGQYEKLFF
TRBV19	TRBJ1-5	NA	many	TGTGCCAGTAGTATTTGGGCAGGGAATAGCAATCAGCCCCAGCATTTT	CASSIWAGNSNQPQHF
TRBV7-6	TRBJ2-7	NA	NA	TGTGCCAGCGCCGACACAAACTACGAGCAGTACTTC	CASADTNYEQYF
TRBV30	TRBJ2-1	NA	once	TGTGCCTGGAGCCGGGACGCCAGCTCCTACAATGAGCAGTTCTTC	CAWSRDASSYNEQFF
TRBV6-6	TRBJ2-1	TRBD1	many	TGTGCCAGCAGTTACTCGGGACAGGGTCCCAATGAGCAGTTCTTC	CASSYSGQGPNEQFF
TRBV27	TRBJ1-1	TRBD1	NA	TGTGCCAGCAGTCTAGGACAGGGGGATGAAGCTTTCTTT	CASSLGQGDEAFF
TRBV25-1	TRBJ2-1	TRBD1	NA	TGTGCCAGCAGTGAAACAGGGGCGTTAGGGAATGAGCAGTTCTTC	CASSETGALGNEQFF
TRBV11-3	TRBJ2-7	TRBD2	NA	TGTGCCAGCAGCTCTAGCGGGCGCCGGCTCTACGAGCAGTACTTC	CASSSSGRRLYEQYF
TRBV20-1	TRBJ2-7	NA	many	TGCAGTGCTAGCGGGAACCTATACGAGCAGTACTTC	CSASGNLYEQYF
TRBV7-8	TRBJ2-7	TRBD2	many	TGTGCCAGCAGCCCCCTTGGCGGGAGAGGGCGTGAGCAGTACTTC	CASSPLGGRGREQYF
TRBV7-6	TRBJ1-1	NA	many	TGTGCCAGCAGCTTAGTCTGGCGGGGGCAAGGGACTGAAGGTTTCTTT	CASSLVWRGQGTEGFF
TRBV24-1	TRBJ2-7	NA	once	TGTGCCACCAGTGAGGGGACCCGGCGAGGGGGTGAGCAGTACTTC	CATSEGTRRGGEQYF
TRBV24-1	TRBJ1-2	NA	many	TGTGCCACCAGTGACCCTGCTACTCTATCAGGCTACACCTTC	CATSDPATLSGYTF
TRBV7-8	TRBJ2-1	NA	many	TGTGCCAGCAGCTTAACTTCGCGGGGCCATGAGCAGTTCTTC	CASSLTSRGHEQFF
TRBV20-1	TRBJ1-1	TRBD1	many	TGCAGTGCTTCGTCGACAGGGGTGGACACTGAAGCTTTCTTT	CSASSTGVDTEAFF
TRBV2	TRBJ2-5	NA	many	TGTGCCAGCAGCGCATTTAAGGGTGGCCAAGAGACCCAGTACTTC	CASSAFKGGQETQYF
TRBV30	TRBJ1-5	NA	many	TGTGCCTGTGGGGGGGGGGTTCATCAGCCCCAGCATTTT	CACGGGVHQPQHF
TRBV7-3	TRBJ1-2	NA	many	TGTGCCAGCAGCTTAAGGGGGCGGGATGGGTATGGCTACACCTTC	CASSLRGRDGYGYTF
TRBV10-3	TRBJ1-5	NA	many	TGTGCCATCAGCGGGAGAGATCAGCCCCAGCATTTT	CAISGRDQPQHF
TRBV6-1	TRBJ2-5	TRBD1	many	TGTGCCAGCAGTGAAGAGGCAGGGGGCATTTCGTACTTC	CASSEEAGGISYF
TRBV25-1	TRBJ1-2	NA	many	TGTGCCAGCAGTGATGGGGCGGCGCGTTGGGCCTATGGCTACACCTTC	CASSDGAARWAYGYTF
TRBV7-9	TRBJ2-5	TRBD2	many	TGTGCCAGCAGCTTAGCCCGCCTAGCGGGAGGTGTTCAAGAGACCCAGTACTTC	CASSLARLAGGVQETQYF
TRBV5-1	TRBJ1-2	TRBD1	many	TGCGCCAGCAGCTTGGCCCTCAGACAGGGTAATCGCTACACCTTC	CASSLALRQGNRYTF
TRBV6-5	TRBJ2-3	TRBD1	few	TGTGCCAGCAGTTCGCCGGACAGGGAGGGCACAGATACGCAGTATTTT	CASSSPDREGTDTQYF
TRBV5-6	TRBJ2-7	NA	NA	TGTGCCAGCAGCACGTCCCGGGACGGATACAATGAGCAGTACTTC	CASSTSRDGYNEQYF
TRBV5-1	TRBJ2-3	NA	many	TGCGCCAGCAGCTTGGCGGGGAATATGCCAGATACGCAGTATTTT	CASSLAGNMPDTQYF
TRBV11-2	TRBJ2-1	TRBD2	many	TGTGCCAGCAGCTCGGGACTAGCGGGTAGTTACAATGAGCAGTTCTTC	CASSSGLAGSYNEQFF
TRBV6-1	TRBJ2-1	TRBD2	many	TGTGCCAGCAGGCTTACCGGGACTAGCTACATCAATGAGCAGTTCTTC	CASRLTGTSYINEQFF
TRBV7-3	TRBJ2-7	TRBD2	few	TGTGCCAGCAGCCCCCAGGGCACTAGCGACTACGAGCAGTACTTC	CASSPQGTSDYEQYF
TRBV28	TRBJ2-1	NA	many	TGTGCCAGCACTCGGACAGAAAACAATGAGCAGTTCTTC	CASTRTENNEQFF
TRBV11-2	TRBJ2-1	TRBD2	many	TGTGCCAGCAGCTTTCAATTTAGCGGGGGAGACAATGAGCAGTTCTTC	CASSFQFSGGDNEQFF
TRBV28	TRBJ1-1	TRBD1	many	TGTGCCAGCAGTCTTCCCTTCGGACAGGGGGCTGCAGCTTTCTTT	CASSLPFGQGAAAFF
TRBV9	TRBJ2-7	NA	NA	TGTGCCAGCAGCCCCTCTCCTCAAAGCTCCTACGGGCAGTACTTC	CASSPSPQSSYGQYF
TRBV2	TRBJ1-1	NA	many	TGTGCCAGCAGAGTTCCGAGAGACACTGAAGCTTTCTTT	CASRVPRDTEAFF